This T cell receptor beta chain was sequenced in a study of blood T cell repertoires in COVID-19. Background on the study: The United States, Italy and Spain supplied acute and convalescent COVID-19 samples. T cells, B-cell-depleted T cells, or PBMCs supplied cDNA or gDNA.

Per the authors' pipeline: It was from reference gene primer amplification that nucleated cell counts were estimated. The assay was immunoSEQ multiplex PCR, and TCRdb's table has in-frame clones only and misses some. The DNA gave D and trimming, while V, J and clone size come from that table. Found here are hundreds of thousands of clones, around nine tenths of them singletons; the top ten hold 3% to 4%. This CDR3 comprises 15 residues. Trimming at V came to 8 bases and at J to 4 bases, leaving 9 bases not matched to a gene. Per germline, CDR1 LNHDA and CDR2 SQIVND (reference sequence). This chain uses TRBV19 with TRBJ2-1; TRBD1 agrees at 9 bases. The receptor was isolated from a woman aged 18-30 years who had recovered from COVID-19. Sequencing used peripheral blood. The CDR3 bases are TGTGCCAGTCGAAACCCGGGGACAGGGTACAATGAGCAGTTCTTC. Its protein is CASRNPGTGYNEQFF. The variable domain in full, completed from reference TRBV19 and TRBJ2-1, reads DGGITQSPKYLFRKEGQNVTLSCEQNLNHDAMYWYRQDPGQGLRLIYYSQIVNDFQKGDIAEGYSVSREKKESFPLTVTSAQKNPTAFYLCASRNPGTGYNEQFFGPGTRLTVL.